Listed below are T cell receptor beta chains from one sample, sequenced in a study of beta chain features in type 1 diabetes. The repertoire was sequenced with immunoSEQ multiplex PCR; TCRdb's copy has only in-frame clones and lacks some. The sample records under 400,000 clones, 10% to 15% being singletons. Sequencing used naive CD4+ T cells from blood. Source of these receptors: a woman aged 18-35 years with type 1 diabetes. Both conserved end residues are part of each CDR3.

J: TRBJ2-3
V: TRBV10-3
CDR3: CATSSGRNLDTQYF

J: TRBJ2-1
V: TRBV13
CDR3: CASSLELAGGPYEQFF

J: TRBJ1-5
V: TRBV4-1
CDR3: CASSQVGSQPQHF

J: TRBJ2-3
V: TRBV12-5
CDR3: CASGKRLASSTDTQYF

J: TRBJ2-5
V: TRBV7-7
CDR3: CASSLVQGLGETQYF

J: TRBJ2-3
V: TRBV7-2
CDR3: CASSFSGYTDTQYF

J: TRBJ2-1
V: TRBV2
CDR3: CASRVAGGPWADNEQFF

J: TRBJ2-5
V: TRBV2
CDR3: CASIRQQGFGETQYF

J: TRBJ2-7
V: TRBV7-2
CDR3: CASSPSPAVSYEQYF

J: TRBJ2-7
V: TRBV29-1
CDR3: CSSMLWYYEQYF

J: TRBJ2-7
V: TRBV4-1
CDR3: CASSQAHTADSYEQYF

J: TRBJ1-4
V: TRBV6-6
CDR3: CASIGGRHTTEKLFF

J: TRBJ2-7
V: TRBV18
CDR3: CASSRSGSILTYEQYF

J: TRBJ2-3
V: TRBV7-2
CDR3: CASSWGSGVDTQYF

J: TRBJ1-2
V: TRBV6-6
CDR3: CASSPGYYGYTF

J: TRBJ2-7
V: TRBV6-1
CDR3: CASSVPPKLYEQYF

J: TRBJ2-1
V: TRBV19
CDR3: CASSTETGVGTNNEQFF

J: TRBJ2-5
V: TRBV6-1
CDR3: CASTKDRLSETQYF

J: TRBJ1-1
V: TRBV7-2
CDR3: CASSFHFGNTEAFF

J: TRBJ2-7
V: TRBV10-3
CDR3: CAISRTGSYEQYF

J: TRBJ1-5
V: TRBV7-2
CDR3: CASSPDLGNQPQHF

J: TRBJ2-3
V: TRBV18
CDR3: CASSPEYTYSTDTQYF

J: TRBJ2-5
V: TRBV9
CDR3: CASSAAGGWETQYF

J: TRBJ2-6
V: TRBV29-1
CDR3: CSVGPGAGANVLTF

J: TRBJ2-7
V: TRBV7-9
CDR3: CASSPSGGLGEQYF

J: TRBJ2-7
V: TRBV6-5
CDR3: CASRQGGEQYF

J: TRBJ2-5
V: TRBV6-5
CDR3: CASRPGTGRPETQYF

J: TRBJ2-7
V: TRBV15
CDR3: CATSRDPGAYEQYF

J: TRBJ2-7
V: TRBV29-1
CDR3: CSGTGGGYEQYF

J: TRBJ1-5
V: TRBV2
CDR3: CASRGEQPQHF

J: TRBJ2-7
V: TRBV28
CDR3: CASSGQGELVLKQYF

J: TRBJ1-2
V: TRBV4-3
CDR3: CASSQEFPPGYGYTF

J: TRBJ2-1
V: TRBV27
CDR3: CASTTAGTSHYNEQFF

J: TRBJ2-7
V: TRBV30
CDR3: CAWSRDRSNEQYF

J: TRBJ1-5
V: TRBV6-4
CDR3: CASSTQGGTQPQHF

J: TRBJ2-5
V: TRBV6-6
CDR3: CASRKTPRGETQYF

J: TRBJ2-7
V: TRBV6-1
CDR3: CASPSSGRSYEQYF

J: TRBJ1-1
V: TRBV7-9
CDR3: CASSWQGGMSTEAFF

J: TRBJ2-1
V: TRBV18
CDR3: CASSVAAAYNEQFF

J: TRBJ1-1
V: TRBV29-1
CDR3: CSVSDSLNTEAFF